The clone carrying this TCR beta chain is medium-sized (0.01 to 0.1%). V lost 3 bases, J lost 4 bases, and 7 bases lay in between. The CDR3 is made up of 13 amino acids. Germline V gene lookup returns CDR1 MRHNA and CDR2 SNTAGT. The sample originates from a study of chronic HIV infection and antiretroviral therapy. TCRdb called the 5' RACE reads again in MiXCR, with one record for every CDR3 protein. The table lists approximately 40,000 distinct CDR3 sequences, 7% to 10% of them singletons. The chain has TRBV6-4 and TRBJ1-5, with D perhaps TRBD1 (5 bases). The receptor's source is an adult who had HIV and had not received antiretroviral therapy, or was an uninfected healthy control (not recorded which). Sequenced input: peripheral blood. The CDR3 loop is CASSEGDNQPQHF. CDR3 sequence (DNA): TGTGCCAGCAGTGAAGGGGATAATCAGCCCCAGCATTTT.